This section outlines one T cell receptor (beta chain) sequence together with its context. What it binds is not known. Germline V gene data show CDR1 as SGHDN and CDR2 as FVKESK. After removal of 3 bases from V and 5 bases from J, the junction contained 8 bases not matched to a gene. The CDR3 extends over 15 amino acids. Into CD45RA+ naive and CD45RA-negative memory subsets, the CD4+ cells were split. The method was immunoSEQ multiplex PCR; TCRdb's version includes in-frame clones alone and lacks a portion of them. The sample lists roughly 2.5 million clones; just over 90% were seen once. This entry is derived from a study of shared clonotypes between healthy human individuals. Overall study results and limits: Represented diversity, genetic and exposure-history alike, was limited by few donors.

Sequencing was done on a sample of naive CD4+ T cells sorted from blood. Subset in this sample: CD45RA+ positively selected. The source is a young man in good health. The chain is built from TRBV14 and TRBJ2-7; 9 positions match TRBD1. CDR3 DNA sequence: TGTGCCAGCAGCCATTGGCGGGACAGGGAAGACGAGCAGTACTTC. Translation gives CASSHWRDREDEQYF.